Shown below are 21 T cell receptor beta chains from a single sample sequenced in a study of Ad26.COV2.S vaccination and SARS-CoV-2 variants. Treatment in this sample: about 20 received Ad26.COV2.S at low or high dose, single or two shots; roughly 5 received placebo; per-sample allocation not given. Sampling was performed 63 days after the first vaccine or placebo injection. Assay: immunoSEQ multiplex PCR; the TCRdb copy retains only in-frame clones and omits some. The data hold some 640,000 clones, with approximately 88% observed a single time. The source material was peripheral blood, sampled in a trial of Ad26.COV2.S vaccine versus placebo. These receptors were obtained from a person between 18 and 65 years old who received the Ad26.COV2.S COVID-19 vaccine or a placebo.

The chain couples TRBV19 to TRBJ1-5; a weak D match, TRBD1 (5 bases). CDR1 and CDR2 (germline): LNHDA, SQIVND (reference sequence). The V end was cut by 6 bases, the J end by 0 bases, with 18 bases between. The CDR3 contains 17 residues. CDR3 region: CASRTASGRYSNQPQHF. Here the CDR3 DNA reads TGTGCCAGTAGAACCGCCTCGGGGCGGTATAGCAATCAGCCCCAGCATTTT.

The chain is built from TRBV25-1 and TRBJ1-2; 7 bases agree with TRBD1. The germline V gene has CDR1 MGHDK and CDR2 SYGVNS. Trimming at V came to 3 bases and at J to 8 bases, leaving 6 bases not matched to a gene. The CDR3 consists of 13 residues. The CDR3 bases are TGTGCCAGCAGTGAGGGGACAGTTGACGGCTACACCTTC. Translating gives CASSEGTVDGYTF.

The V and J genes are TRBV4-1 and TRBJ1-1, with D uncertain. From germline, CDR1 is MGHRA and CDR2 YSYEKL. This CDR3 is 15 amino acids long. Trimming removed 4 bases from V and 0 bases from J, with 12 bases in between. As DNA, the CDR3 is TGCGCCAGCAGCCCCCTAGGCGTAATGAACACTGAAGCTTTCTTT. It codes for CASSPLGVMNTEAFF.

This clone has a count of ten or more. The rearrangement uses TRBV5-1 and TRBJ2-7; tentatively, D is TRBD1 (6 bases). Looked up from germline, CDR1 is SGHRS and CDR2 is YFSETQ. With 4 bases removed from V and 2 bases from J, the gap between germline ends came to 10 bases. CDR3 size: 13 residues. The CDR3 DNA follows: TGCGCCAGCAGCGGGGGCTCTACCTACGAGCAGTACTTC. Translated: CASSGGSTYEQYF.

The gene calls are TRBV12-3 or TRBV12-4 and TRBJ2-1, with D perhaps matching TRBD1 (6 bases). Trimming removed 5 bases from V and 7 bases from J, with 12 bases in between. The CDR3 covers 13 residues. The CDR3 loop is CASSVQGRNEQFF. The CDR3 region has the DNA TGTGCCAGCAGTGTACAGGGAAGGAATGAGCAGTTCTTC.

The CDR3 DNA sequence: TGTGCCAGCAGCTTACAATATACGCAGTATTTT. It yields the protein CASSLQYTQYF. J is TRBJ2-3 and V is TRBV7-8; D gene uncertain. The germline V gene encodes CDR1 SGHVS and CDR2 FQNEAQ. The CDR3 sequence is 11 residues long. V gave up 2 bases and J gave up 7 bases, with 4 bases separating them. Full variable domain (outside the CDR3, taken from reference TRBV7-8 and TRBJ2-3): GAGVSQSPRYKVAKRGQDVALRCDPISGHVSLFWYQQALGQGPEFLTYFQNEAQLDKSGLPSDRFFAERPEGSVSTLKIQRTQQEDSAVYLCASSLQYTQYFGPGTRLTVL.

CDR3 sequence (DNA): TGTGCCAGCAGCTTGAGAGACTATGGCTACACCTTC. It translates to CASSLRDYGYTF. The chain links TRBV5-4 to TRBJ1-2; D uncertain. The CDR3 spans 12 residues. Trimming pared 1 base from V and 3 bases from J, leaving 4 bases between. Germline V CDR1 and CDR2: SGHNT, YYREEE (reference sequence). The complete variable domain, with remaining parts taken from reference TRBV5-4 and TRBJ1-2, reads ETGVTQSPTHLIKTRGQQVTLRCSSQSGHNTVSWYQQALGQGPQFIFQYYREEENGRGNFPPRFSGLQFPNYSSELNVNALELDDSALYLCASSLRDYGYTFGSGTRLTVV.

This clone was seen only once. The identical CDR3 is also encoded by other nucleotide sequences in the sample. V and J are TRBV27 and TRBJ2-7; 8 positions match TRBD2. J was trimmed by 4 bases and V by 2 bases; bases with no gene match: 1. In germline, CDR1 is MNHEY, CDR2 SMNVEV (reference sequence). This CDR3 region has 13 residues. The CDR3 is CASSLTSGYEQYF. CDR3 in DNA: TGTGCCAGCAGTTTAACTAGCGGTTACGAGCAGTACTTC.

The chain employs TRBV14 and TRBJ1-2; D remains ambiguous. Trimming cost V 5 bases and J 8 bases, with 12 bases left between them. The germline gives CDR1 SGHDN, CDR2 FVKESK. This CDR3 comprises 12 residues. As DNA, the CDR3 is TGTGCCAGCAGCACGGAGGTAGGAGGCTACACCTTC. It encodes CASSTEVGGYTF.

V and J are TRBV10-3 and TRBJ2-2; 9 bases line up with TRBD1. J lost 5 bases, V lost 7 bases, and 5 bases had no gene match. Germline CDR1 ENHRY, CDR2 SYGVKD. The CDR3 covers 14 residues. Here the CDR3 reads CAITGTGTTGELFF. The CDR3 nucleotides read TGTGCCATCACCGGGACAGGGACGACCGGGGAGCTGTTTTTT.

V is TRBV7-2 and J is TRBJ2-2; D remains ambiguous. The V gene's germline CDR1 is SGHTA and CDR2 FQGNSA. This CDR3 has 15 amino acids. With 7 bases removed from V and 0 bases from J, the gap between germline ends came to 12 bases. The chain's CDR3 is CASNWAGPNTGELFF. In DNA form, the CDR3 reads TGTGCCAGCAACTGGGCCGGGCCGAACACCGGGGAGCTGTTTTTT.

This clone was seen only once. V usage is TRBV4-3 and J usage is TRBJ2-3; perhaps TRBD2 as D (6 bases). CDR1 and CDR2 (germline): LGHNA, YSLEER. The CDR3 has 16 residues. Trimming removed 0 bases from V and 1 base from J, with 11 bases in between. CDR3 residues: CASSQDAWRGTDTQYF. CDR3 nucleotide sequence: TGCGCCAGCAGCCAAGATGCTTGGAGGGGCACAGATACGCAGTATTTT.

This clone is a singleton in its sample. This chain joins TRBV6-5 and TRBJ2-2, with D possibly being TRBD2 (5 bases). Per the germline V gene, CDR1 is MNHEY and CDR2 is SVGAGI. The CDR3 is 12 residues long. The V end lost 10 bases, the J end lost 4 bases, and 10 bases lay between the germline ends. CDR3 nucleotide sequence: TGTGCCATCGGTCGGGGCACCGGGGAGCTGTTTTTT. Its translation: CAIGRGTGELFF.

The chain couples TRBV5-6 to TRBJ1-3; D call uncertain. This CDR3 is built from 16 residues. Between the trimmed V and J ends, which lost 0 bases and 4 bases, there was a span of 14 bases. CDR1 SGHDT and CDR2 YYEEEE come from the germline V gene. The CDR3 DNA reads as TGTGCCAGCAGCTTGGGGTCCGTTCTGGTCGGAAACACCATATATTTT. Encoded protein: CASSLGSVLVGNTIYF.

Written as DNA, the CDR3 is TGTGCCAGCAGTTTTGGTCAGTATTACAATGAGCAGTTCTTC. Its protein is CASSFGQYYNEQFF. The J gene is TRBJ2-1, the V gene TRBV27; no firm D call. Germline V CDR1 and CDR2: MNHEY, SMNVEV (reference sequence). This CDR3 contains 14 residues. The V and J ends lost 3 bases and 4 bases respectively, with 10 bases between them.

The table lists this clone with a few counts. The chain is built from TRBV5-6 and TRBJ1-1; 9 nucleotides line up with TRBD1. Germline assignment: CDR1 SGHDT and CDR2 YYEEEE. With V trimmed by 2 bases and J by 11 bases, 10 bases remained unmatched. The CDR3 length is 14 residues. CDR3 protein: CASSLFSGTGMAFF. In DNA form, the CDR3 reads TGTGCCAGCAGCTTATTCTCCGGGACAGGGATGGCTTTCTTT.

V usage is TRBV5-1 and J usage is TRBJ2-7; no reliable D call. Trimming cost V 2 bases and J 6 bases, with 12 bases left between them. CDR1 and CDR2 from the germline V gene are SGHRS and YFSETQ. The CDR3 spans 13 residues. The CDR3 bases are TGCGCCAGCAGCTTATCCGGTGCGAGCGAGCAGTACTTC. Translating gives CASSLSGASEQYF.

This sequence joins TRBV18 and TRBJ2-5; 15 nucleotides line up with TRBD2. The CDR3 runs 18 residues. V shed 3 bases and J 5 bases; nucleotides not matched to a gene: 10. The germline V gene encodes CDR1 KGHSH and CDR2 LQKENI. CDR3: CASSPNSGLAGGMETQYF. CDR3 nucleotide sequence: TGTGCCAGCTCACCGAACTCTGGACTAGCGGGGGGGATGGAGACCCAGTACTTC.

The chain couples TRBV5-1 to TRBJ1-2; D is undetermined. The CDR3 loop spans 15 amino acids. V was cut by 5 bases and J by 1 base, with 15 bases left in between. Germline loops: CDR1 SGHRS, CDR2 YFSETQ. The DNA for the CDR3 is TGCGCCAGCAGGTCCTCGGTCAATAATAACTATGGCTACACCTTC. Translated: CASRSSVNNNYGYTF.

The rearrangement uses TRBV10-3 and TRBJ2-1; D is unclear. Germline V gives CDR1 ENHRY, CDR2 SYGVKD. The V end was cut by 3 bases, the J end by 1 base, with 10 bases between. CDR3 length: 15 amino acids. CDR3 in DNA: TGTGCCATCAGTGATCCCCTGAGGTCCTACAATGAGCAGTTCTTC. Its protein product is CAISDPLRSYNEQFF.

This chain uses TRBV2 with TRBJ2-7; 8 bases align to TRBD1. V shed 6 bases and J 2 bases; nucleotides not matched to a gene: 9. Germline lookup yields CDR1 SNHLY and CDR2 FYNNEI. The CDR3 runs 15 residues. The CDR3 loop is CASRQDRADPYEQYF. In DNA, the CDR3 is TGTGCCAGCAGACAGGACAGGGCAGACCCCTACGAGCAGTACTTC.